This T cell receptor (beta chain) originates from a study of blood T cell repertoires in COVID-19. Study-level background: T cells, B-cell-depleted T cells, or PBMCs provided the cDNA or gDNA that served as material.

The CDR3 is made up of 14 amino acids. From germline, CDR1 is SGHRS and CDR2 YFSETQ. The ends were cut back, 4 bases at V and 4 bases at J, with 11 bases in the middle. Sequencing was performed with immunoSEQ multiplex PCR; in TCRdb, only in-frame clones are kept and a portion is missing. Counted here are about 140,000 clones, more than 80% occurring once; the ten biggest clones make up 9.5% to 12%. The TCR originated in an elderly woman with acute or convalescent COVID-19. The specimen was peripheral blood. This chain connects TRBV5-1 to TRBJ1-4; possibly TRBD1 for D (6 bases). CDR3 sequence (DNA): TGCGCCAGCAGCCGACAGGTCGGTAATGAAAAACTGTTTTTT. Residues: CASSRQVGNEKLFF.